This T cell receptor beta chain was identified during a study of blood T cells in healthy people across ages (dated by TCRdb to between 2014 and 2017). About the investigation overall: In model experiments, template switching captured about one uniquely barcoded TCR beta cDNA molecule for every two T cells. Age-related changes in TCR beta repertoire diversity were measured in the study by deep sequencing normalized with unique cDNA molecular identifiers. The donors were divided into four age groups: young (average approximately 17 years), middle-aged (roughly 40), aged (roughly 66) and long-lived (around 87). To avoid experimental bias, donors of different ages were randomly spread across the sequencing lanes. The study analyzed two additional independent replicas of 1 million unique cDNA reads from the same blood draw for two donors, one aged 18 to 29 and one aged 80 or older. Findings and caveats that apply to the study as a whole: As age increased, observed TCR beta diversity per million T cells dropped in a roughly linear way, and a significant reduction was already evident by age about 40. Compared with the aged group, more naive CD4+ T cells, fewer expanded clones and increased TCR diversity were shown by the long-lived group, suggesting age selection. Because the CMV infection status of the donors was unknown, age-related changes in expanded clonotypes may potentially have been confounded. The percentage of naive T cells measured by flow cytometry correlated strongly with observed TCR beta diversity. Estimates of total diversity based on one million sequenced T cells were regarded as lower bounds and as underestimates. Conclusive comparison of naive and antigen-experienced compartments was prevented by the profiling of bulk unsorted PBMCs.

Receptor amplification or capture employed 5' RACE. The sequencer listed for this sample is Illumina HiSeq 2500. A second PCR of about 6 to 11 cycles was performed with a sample-barcoded 5' primer and a J-beta primer mix. Each TCR beta cDNA molecule received a unique molecular identifier from a template-switch 5' adaptor carrying 12 random nucleotides. At least 2.5 million CDR3-containing paired-end reads were obtained from each sample. First-strand cDNA synthesis was performed from all RNA using the Mint cDNA synthesis kit, with priming by a TRBC-specific oligonucleotide. All cDNA was treated with uracil-DNA glycosylase and then went through a first 18-cycle PCR with the universal primers M1SS and BC2_uni_R. Concerning the study's data processing: For normalization, 1 million high-quality reads were randomly selected from each sample, with every read carrying a distinct molecular identifier. Reads with shared molecular identifiers were discarded instead of being binned into consensus sequences. CDR3 identification, clonotype clustering and error correction used MiTCR with a Q25 quality threshold and the strictest error-elimination algorithm. A nonparametric unseen species model with Euler transformation was used to estimate lower-bound total TCR beta diversity. The public reads were reanalyzed by TCRdb: fastp trimming at Q25, MiXCR alignment, in-frame beta chains only. Duplicate CDR3 protein sequences are folded into a single record with the most common DNA and genes. What appears here as the V and J calls and clone size reflects TCRdb's work, not the paper's. The sample table records around 870,000 distinct CDR3 sequences; roughly 26% of these occur just once. The ten largest account for roughly a sixth of the sample.

Unmatched junction bases come to 8, with V trimmed by 1 base and J by 4 bases. The CDR3 covers 17 residues, taking in both the cysteine and the phenylalanine. Only the CDR3 part of the read is kept: 51 bases, read in frame from the first base. Based on the germline V gene, the CDR1 and CDR2 sequences are SGHRS and YFSETQ. The roughly 42 donors, aged roughly 6 to 95 years, were systemically healthy Caucasian individuals from Russia. Each donor gave about 9.8 milliliters of peripheral blood, drawn into EDTA-treated Vacutainer tubes. Ficoll-Paque density-gradient centrifugation was used to isolate PBMCs, with at least 6 million per sample. Total RNA, at least 6 micrograms per sample, was extracted from PBMCs with Trizol reagent. The percentages of naive CD45RAhigh/CD27high T cells were determined by flow cytometry on a PBMC aliquot from every donor. This clonotype came up many times. Its antigen remains unidentified. No much larger clone is present one base from it, and per-base qualities are unavailable.

The sequenced material came from blood. The clonotype comes from a woman older than 75 in good health. This receptor chain uses TRBV5-1 and TRBJ2-5, and TRBD2 matches 12 of the central bases. The bases read TGCGCCAGCAGCTTGTTGTCTAGCGGGGGGGAAGGAGAGACCCAGTACTTC. The resulting protein is CASSLLSSGGEGETQYF.